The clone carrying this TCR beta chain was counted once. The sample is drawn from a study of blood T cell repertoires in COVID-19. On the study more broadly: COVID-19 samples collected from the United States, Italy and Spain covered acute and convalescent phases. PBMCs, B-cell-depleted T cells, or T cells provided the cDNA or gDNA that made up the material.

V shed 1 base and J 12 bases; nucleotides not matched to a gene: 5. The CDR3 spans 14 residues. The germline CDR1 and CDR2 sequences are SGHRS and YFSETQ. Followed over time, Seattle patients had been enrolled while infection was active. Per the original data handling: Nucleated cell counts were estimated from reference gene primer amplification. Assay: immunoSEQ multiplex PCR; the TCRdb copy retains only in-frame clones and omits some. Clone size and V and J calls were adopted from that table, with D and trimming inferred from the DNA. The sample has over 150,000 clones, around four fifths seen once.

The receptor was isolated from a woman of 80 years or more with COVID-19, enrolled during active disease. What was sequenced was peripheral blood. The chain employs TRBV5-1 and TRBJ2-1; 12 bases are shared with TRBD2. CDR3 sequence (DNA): TGCGCCAGCAGCTTGCCACTAGCGGGGGGCCCGCAGTTCTTC. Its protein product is CASSLPLAGGPQFF.